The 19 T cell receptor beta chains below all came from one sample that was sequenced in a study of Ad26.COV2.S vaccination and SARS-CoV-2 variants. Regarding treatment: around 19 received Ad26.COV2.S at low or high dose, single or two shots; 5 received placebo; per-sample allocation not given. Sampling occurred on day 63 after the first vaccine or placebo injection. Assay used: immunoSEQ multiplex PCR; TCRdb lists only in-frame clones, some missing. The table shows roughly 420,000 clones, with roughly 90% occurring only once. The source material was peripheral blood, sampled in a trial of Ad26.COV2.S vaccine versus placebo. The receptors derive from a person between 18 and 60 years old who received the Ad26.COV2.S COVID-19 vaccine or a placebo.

The CDR3 nucleotides are TGTGCCAGCAGTGGAGGACAGCACGGGACCCAGTACTTC. Protein product: CASSGGQHGTQYF. The rearrangement joins TRBV12-3 or TRBV12-4 to TRBJ2-5; D might be TRBD1 (6 bases). The CDR3 loop spans 13 amino acids. Trimming pared 5 bases from V and 7 bases from J, leaving 14 bases between.

This chain's CDR3 is CASTPQAEKETQYF. CDR3 nucleotides: TGTGCCAGCACCCCTCAGGCAGAGAAAGAGACCCAGTACTTC. The chain joins TRBV7-2 to TRBJ2-5; D is unresolved. Germline V gene lookup returns CDR1 SGHTA and CDR2 FQGNSA. V was trimmed by 7 bases and J by 3 bases, leaving 15 bases between them. The CDR3 loop spans 14 amino acids.

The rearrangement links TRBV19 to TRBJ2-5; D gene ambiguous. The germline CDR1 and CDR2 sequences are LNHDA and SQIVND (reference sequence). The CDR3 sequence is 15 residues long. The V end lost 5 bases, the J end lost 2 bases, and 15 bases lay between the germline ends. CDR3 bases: TGTGCCAGTAGTTTAAGATTCGCATTTCAAGAGACCCAGTACTTC. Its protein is CASSLRFAFQETQYF.

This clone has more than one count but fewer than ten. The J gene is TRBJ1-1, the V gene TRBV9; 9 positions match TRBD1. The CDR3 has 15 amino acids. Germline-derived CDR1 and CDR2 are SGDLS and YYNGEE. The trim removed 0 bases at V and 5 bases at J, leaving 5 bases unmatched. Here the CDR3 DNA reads TGTGCCAGCAGCGTAGCAGGGACAGGGTGGACTGAAGCTTTCTTT. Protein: CASSVAGTGWTEAFF. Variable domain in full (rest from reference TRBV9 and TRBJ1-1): DSGVTQTPKHLITATGQRVTLRCSPRSGDLSVYWYQQSLDQGLQFLIQYYNGEERAKGNILERFSAQQFPDLHSELNLSSLELGDSALYFCASSVAGTGWTEAFFGQGTRLTVV.

CDR3 amino acids: CASSPDWETQYF. The CDR3, as DNA: TGTGCCAGCAGTCCCGACTGGGAGACCCAGTACTTC. V is TRBV27 and J is TRBJ2-5; D ambiguous. CDR1 is MNHEY, CDR2 SMNVEV, per germline (reference sequence). The V end lost 5 bases, the J end lost 5 bases, and 9 bases lay between the germline ends. This CDR3 contains 12 residues.

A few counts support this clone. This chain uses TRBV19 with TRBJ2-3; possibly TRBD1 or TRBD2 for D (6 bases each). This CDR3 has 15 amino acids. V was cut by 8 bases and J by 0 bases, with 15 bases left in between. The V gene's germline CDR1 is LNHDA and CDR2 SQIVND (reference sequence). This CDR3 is CASGGLARSTDTQYF. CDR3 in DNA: TGTGCCAGTGGGGGGCTAGCGCGAAGCACAGATACGCAGTATTTT.

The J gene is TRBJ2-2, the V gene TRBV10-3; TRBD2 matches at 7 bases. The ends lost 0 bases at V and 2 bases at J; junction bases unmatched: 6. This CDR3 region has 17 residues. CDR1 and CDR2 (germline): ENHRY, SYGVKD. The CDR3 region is CAISESWLADNTGELFF. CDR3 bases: TGTGCCATCAGTGAGTCGTGGCTAGCGGATAACACCGGGGAGCTGTTTTTT.

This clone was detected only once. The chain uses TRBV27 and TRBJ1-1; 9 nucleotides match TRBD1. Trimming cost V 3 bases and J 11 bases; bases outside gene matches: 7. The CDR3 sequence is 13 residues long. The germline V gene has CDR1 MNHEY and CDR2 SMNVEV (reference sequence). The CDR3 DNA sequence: TGTGCCAGCAGTTTGTGGACAGGGGCTCCGGCTTTCTTT. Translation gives CASSLWTGAPAFF.

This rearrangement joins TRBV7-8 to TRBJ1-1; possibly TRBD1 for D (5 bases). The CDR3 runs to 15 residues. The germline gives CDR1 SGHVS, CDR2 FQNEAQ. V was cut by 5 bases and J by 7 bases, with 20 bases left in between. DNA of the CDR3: TGTGCCAGCAGCCAGAGAGGCGGGGGAAGTAATGAAGCTTTCTTT. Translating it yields CASSQRGGGSNEAFF.

Written as DNA, the CDR3 is TGTGCCAGCAGTTACTTCTTTGGCAGGGAGTCAACCGAGCAGTACTTC. Its protein is CASSYFFGRESTEQYF. The chain employs TRBV6-5 and TRBJ2-7; D might be TRBD1 or TRBD2, each matching 5 bases. Per the germline V gene, CDR1 is MNHEY and CDR2 is SVGAGI. This CDR3 has 16 amino acids. V lost 1 base and J lost 6, with 19 bases in between.

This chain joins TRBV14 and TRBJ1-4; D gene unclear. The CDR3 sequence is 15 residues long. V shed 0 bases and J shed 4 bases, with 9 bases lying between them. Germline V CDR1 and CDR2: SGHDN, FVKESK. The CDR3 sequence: CASSQENRHNEKLFF. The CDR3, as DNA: TGTGCCAGCAGCCAAGAGAACAGACATAATGAAAAACTGTTTTTT. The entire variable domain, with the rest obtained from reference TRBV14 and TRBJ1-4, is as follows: EAGVTQFPSHSVIEKGQTVTLRCDPISGHDNLYWYRRVMGKEIKFLLHFVKESKQDESGMPNNRFLAERTGGTYSTLKVQPAELEDSGVYFCASSQENRHNEKLFFGSGTQLSVL.

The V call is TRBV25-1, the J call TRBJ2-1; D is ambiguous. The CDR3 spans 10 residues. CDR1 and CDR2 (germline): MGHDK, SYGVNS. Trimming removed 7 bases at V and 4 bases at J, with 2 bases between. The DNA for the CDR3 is TGTGCCAGCAATTACAATGAGCAGTTCTTC. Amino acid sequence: CASNYNEQFF.

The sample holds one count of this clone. In DNA, the CDR3 is TGTGCCAGTAGTATAGGGCGGGGATCCTACGAGCAGTACTTC. It translates to CASSIGRGSYEQYF. The rearrangement links TRBV19 to TRBJ2-7, with D tentatively TRBD2 (6 bases). The V end lost 1 base, the J end lost 1 base, and 8 bases lay between the germline ends. The CDR3 loop spans 14 amino acids. CDR1 is LNHDA, CDR2 SQIVND, per germline (reference sequence).

The CDR3 DNA reads TGTGCCAGTAGACTACGGGACAGGGAGACCCAGTACTTC. Its protein product is CASRLRDRETQYF. The genes are TRBV19 and TRBJ2-5; 8 bases line up with TRBD1. Per the germline V gene, CDR1 is LNHDA and CDR2 is SQIVND (reference sequence). This CDR3 contains 13 residues. V gave up 6 bases and J gave up 5 bases; unmatched junction bases: 5.

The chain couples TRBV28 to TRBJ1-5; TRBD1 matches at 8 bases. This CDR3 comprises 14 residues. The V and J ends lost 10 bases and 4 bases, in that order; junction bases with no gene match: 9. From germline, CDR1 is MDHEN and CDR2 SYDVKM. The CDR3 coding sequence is TGTGCCACCCTCAACAGGGGGAGGAATCAGCCCCAGCATTTT. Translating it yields CATLNRGRNQPQHF.

This CDR3 is CATSMGGRGRLNYGYTF. The CDR3 region has the DNA TGTGCCACCTCGATGGGTGGCAGGGGGCGCTTGAACTATGGCTACACCTTC. The chain employs TRBV27 and TRBJ1-2, with TRBD1 matching over 8 bases. Germline V gene lookup returns CDR1 MNHEY and CDR2 SMNVEV (reference sequence). V was clipped by 10 bases and J by 2 bases; unmatched bases: 18. The CDR3 totals 17 residues.

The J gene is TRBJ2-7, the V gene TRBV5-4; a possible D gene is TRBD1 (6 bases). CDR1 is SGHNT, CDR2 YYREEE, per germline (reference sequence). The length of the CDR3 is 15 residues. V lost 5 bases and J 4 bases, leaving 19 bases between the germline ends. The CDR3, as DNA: TGTGCCAGCAGACCCGGGGCAGGGGAACAATACGAGCAGTACTTC. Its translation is CASRPGAGEQYEQYF.

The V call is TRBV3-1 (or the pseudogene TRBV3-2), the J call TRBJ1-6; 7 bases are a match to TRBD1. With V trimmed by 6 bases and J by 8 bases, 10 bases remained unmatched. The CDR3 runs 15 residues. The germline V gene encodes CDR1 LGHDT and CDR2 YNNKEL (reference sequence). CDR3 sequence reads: CASRVAGQRYSPLHF. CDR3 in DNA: TGTGCCAGCAGAGTGGCGGGACAGAGATATTCACCCCTCCACTTT.

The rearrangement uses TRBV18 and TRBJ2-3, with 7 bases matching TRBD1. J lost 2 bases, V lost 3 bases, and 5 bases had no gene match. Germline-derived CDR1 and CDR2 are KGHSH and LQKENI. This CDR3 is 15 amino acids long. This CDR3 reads CASSPADRVTDTQYF. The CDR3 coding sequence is TGTGCCAGCTCACCCGCAGACAGGGTCACAGATACGCAGTATTTT.